This T cell receptor (beta chain) was identified in a study of control samples from healthy donors and cancer patients. V trimming: 0 bases; J trimming: 5 bases; junction bases outside the gene matches: 2. The CDR3 spans 13 residues. Per germline, CDR1 SQVTM and CDR2 ANQGSEA. Only in-frame clones appear in the TCRdb table, and some are missing; sequencing was by immunoSEQ multiplex PCR. This sample has some 120,000 clones, with approximately 90% found just once. The chain carries TRBV29-1 and TRBJ1-2, with 8 bases identical to TRBD1. The TCR originated in a man aged 18 to 35 in good health. Sequencing was done on a sample of blood. This chain's CDR3 is CSVEDRTGYGYTF. CDR3 nucleotides: TGCAGCGTTGAAGATAGGACAGGGTATGGCTACACCTTC.